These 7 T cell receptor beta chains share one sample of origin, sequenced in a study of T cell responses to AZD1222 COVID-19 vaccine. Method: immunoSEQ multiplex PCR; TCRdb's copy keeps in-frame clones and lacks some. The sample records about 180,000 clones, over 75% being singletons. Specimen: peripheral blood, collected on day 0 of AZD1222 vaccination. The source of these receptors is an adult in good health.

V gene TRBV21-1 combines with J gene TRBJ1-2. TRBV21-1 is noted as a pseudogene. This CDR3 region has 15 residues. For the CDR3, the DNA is TGTGCCAGCAGCCCCCCAAGCGGCCCTAACTATGGCTACACCTTC. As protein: CASSPPSGPNYGYTF.

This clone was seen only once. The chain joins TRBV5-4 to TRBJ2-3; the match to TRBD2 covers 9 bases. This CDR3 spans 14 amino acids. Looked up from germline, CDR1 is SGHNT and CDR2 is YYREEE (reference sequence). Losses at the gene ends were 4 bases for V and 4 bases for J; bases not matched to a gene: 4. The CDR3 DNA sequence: TGTGCCAGCAGCCTGGGACTAGCCCCAGATACGCAGTATTTT. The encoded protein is CASSLGLAPDTQYF.

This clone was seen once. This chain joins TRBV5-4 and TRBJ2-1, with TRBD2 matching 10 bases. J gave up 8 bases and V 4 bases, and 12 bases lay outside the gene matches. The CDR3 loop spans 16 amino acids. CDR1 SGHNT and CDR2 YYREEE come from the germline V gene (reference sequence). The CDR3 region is CASSPPASGGKDEQFF. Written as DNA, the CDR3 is TGTGCCAGCAGCCCCCCGGCTAGCGGGGGTAAAGATGAGCAGTTCTTC.

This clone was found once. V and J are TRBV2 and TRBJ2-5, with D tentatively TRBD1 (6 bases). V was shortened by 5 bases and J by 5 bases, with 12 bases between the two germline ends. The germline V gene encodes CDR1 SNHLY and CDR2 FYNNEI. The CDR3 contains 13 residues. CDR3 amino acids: CASSHRAEETQYF. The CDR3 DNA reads TGTGCCAGCAGTCACAGGGCAGAGGAGACCCAGTACTTC.

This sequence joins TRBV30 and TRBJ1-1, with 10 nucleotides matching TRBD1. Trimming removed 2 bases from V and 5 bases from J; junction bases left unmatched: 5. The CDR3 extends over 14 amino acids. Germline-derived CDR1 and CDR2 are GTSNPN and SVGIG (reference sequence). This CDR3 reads CAWSPGTGDTEAFF. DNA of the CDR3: TGTGCCTGGAGTCCCGGGACAGGGGATACTGAAGCTTTCTTT.

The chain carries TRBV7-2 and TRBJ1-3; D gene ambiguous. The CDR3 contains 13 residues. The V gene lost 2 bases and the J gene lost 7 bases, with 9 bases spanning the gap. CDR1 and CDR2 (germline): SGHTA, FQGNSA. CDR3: CASSLSRGNTIYF. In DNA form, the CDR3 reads TGTGCCAGCAGCTTAAGTAGAGGGAACACCATATATTTT.

This CDR3 is CASSGGTNNSPLHF. CDR3 coding DNA: TGTGCCAGCAGTGGTGGGACAAATAATTCACCCCTCCACTTT. V usage is TRBV5-6 and J usage is TRBJ1-6; TRBD1 is a possible D gene (6 bases). Germline V lookup: CDR1 SGHDT, CDR2 YYEEEE. The CDR3 totals 14 residues. The V and J ends lost 5 bases and 5 bases respectively, with 11 bases between them. The whole variable domain, remainder taken from reference TRBV5-6 and TRBJ1-6, is DAGVTQSPTHLIKTRGQQVTLRCSPKSGHDTVSWYQQALGQGPQFIFQYYEEEERQRGNFPDRFSGHQFPNYSSELNVNALLLGDSALYLCASSGGTNNSPLHFGNGTRLTVT.